The 31 T cell receptor beta chains below come from one sample, sequenced in a study of T cell responses to AZD1222 COVID-19 vaccine. Assay: immunoSEQ multiplex PCR; the TCRdb copy retains only in-frame clones and omits some. The sample lists 50,000 to 70,000 clones, roughly 89% seen once, with roughly 6.1% in the top ten. The sample in question was peripheral blood, obtained 28 days after the second AZD1222 dose. All receptors derive from an adult who received the AZD1222 COVID-19 vaccine.

The V gene is TRBV28, the J gene TRBJ1-2; a weak D match, TRBD1 (6 bases). CDR1 and CDR2 (germline): MDHEN, SYDVKM. This CDR3 spans 13 amino acids. V was clipped by 5 bases and J by 2 bases, with 9 bases between them. CDR3 loop: CASSKTGNYGYTF. The CDR3 DNA is TGTGCCAGCAGTAAAACAGGGAACTATGGCTACACCTTC.

This clone was observed a few times. This chain links TRBV19 with TRBJ2-1; the D gene is possibly TRBD1 (5 bases). V was clipped by 4 bases and J by 3 bases, with 7 bases between them. The germline V gene encodes CDR1 LNHDA and CDR2 SQIVND (reference sequence). This CDR3 has 13 residues. CDR3 nucleotides: TGTGCCAGTAGTACGACAGTCTACAATGAGCAGTTCTTC. Amino acid sequence: CASSTTVYNEQFF.

This rearrangement joins TRBV5-6 to TRBJ1-2; D not certain. This CDR3 has 12 residues. The germline V and J ends were trimmed by 0 bases and 4 bases, with 4 bases remaining between them. CDR1 and CDR2 from the germline V gene are SGHDT and YYEEEE. CDR3 amino acids: CASSLDGYGYTF. CDR3 coding DNA: TGTGCCAGCAGCTTGGATGGCTATGGCTACACCTTC.

The chain carries TRBV7-9 and TRBJ2-7, with no clear D. The V and J ends lost 7 bases and 0 bases respectively, with 10 bases between them. This CDR3 has 13 residues. Germline CDR1 reads SEHNR; CDR2 reads FQNEAQ (reference sequence). This CDR3 reads CASTWMTSYEQYF. The DNA for the CDR3 is TGTGCCAGCACGTGGATGACCTCCTACGAGCAGTACTTC. Full variable domain (outside the CDR3, taken from reference TRBV7-9 and TRBJ2-7): DTGVSQNPRHKITKRGQNVTFRCDPISEHNRLYWYRQTLGQGPEFLTYFQNEAQLEKSRLLSDRFSAERPKGSFSTLEIQRTEQGDSAMYLCASTWMTSYEQYFGPGTRLTVT.

The CDR3: CASSQDTSGRTDTQYF. CDR3 coding DNA: TGTGCCAGCAGCCAAGACACTAGCGGGAGGACAGATACGCAGTATTTT. The chain combines TRBV3-1 (or the pseudogene TRBV3-2) with TRBJ2-3, with 12 nucleotides matching TRBD2. The CDR3 has 16 amino acids. The germline CDR1 and CDR2 sequences are LGHDT and YNNKEL (reference sequence). V was pared by 0 bases and J by 3 bases, with 1 base of the junction left unmatched.

The V and J genes are TRBV9 and TRBJ1-6; weak D call: TRBD1 (5 bases). The CDR3 consists of 14 residues. Looked up from germline, CDR1 is SGDLS and CDR2 is YYNGEE. The V gene lost 2 bases and the J gene lost 7 bases, with 10 bases spanning the gap. The CDR3 spells CASSVRGQNSPLHF. The CDR3 bases are TGTGCCAGCAGCGTCCGGGGCCAAAATTCACCCCTCCACTTT. Complete variable domain (other parts from reference TRBV9 and TRBJ1-6): DSGVTQTPKHLITATGQRVTLRCSPRSGDLSVYWYQQSLDQGLQFLIQYYNGEERAKGNILERFSAQQFPDLHSELNLSSLELGDSALYFCASSVRGQNSPLHFGNGTRLTVT.

This clone has a single count. The chain combines TRBV9 with TRBJ1-3; D is perhaps TRBD1 (6 bases). CDR1 is SGDLS, CDR2 YYNGEE, per germline. The CDR3 has 15 residues. The V and J ends lost 0 bases and 1 base respectively, with 8 bases between them. In nucleotides, the CDR3 is TGTGCCAGCAGCGTAGCAGGGGAATCTGGAAACACCATATATTTT. Residues: CASSVAGESGNTIYF.

The chain combines TRBV28 with TRBJ1-1; D remains ambiguous. The CDR3 consists of 12 residues. Germline V CDR1 and CDR2: MDHEN, SYDVKM. V gave up 6 bases and J gave up 7 bases, with 12 bases separating them. In DNA, the CDR3 is TGTGCCAGCAGACCTCAGGAGGGTGAAGCTTTCTTT. This translates into CASRPQEGEAFF.

The chain is built from TRBV10-1 and TRBJ2-2, with D possibly TRBD2 on 6 matching bases. The CDR3 spans 14 residues. Germline CDR1 WNHNN, CDR2 SYGVQD (reference sequence). Trimming pared 3 bases from V and 5 bases from J, leaving 10 bases between. CDR3 nucleotides: TGCGCCAGCAGTGAACTAGCAGGTACCGGGGAGCTGTTTTTT. It translates to CASSELAGTGELFF.

The CDR3 DNA follows: TGTGCCAGCAGTGAAGCGCTTTTAGGAACTGAAGCTTTCTTT. It encodes CASSEALLGTEAFF. This rearrangement joins TRBV2 to TRBJ1-1; D is uncertain. This CDR3 contains 14 residues. Germline V gene lookup returns CDR1 SNHLY and CDR2 FYNNEI. Trimming removed 0 bases from V and 5 bases from J, with 10 bases in between.

The V and J genes are TRBV19 and TRBJ2-3, with 14 nucleotides matching TRBD2. V was pared by 5 bases and J by 1 base, with 5 bases of the junction left unmatched. CDR1 is LNHDA and CDR2 is SQIVND in the germline V gene (reference sequence). The CDR3 is 17 amino acids. The CDR3 nucleotides read TGTGCCAGTAGTGCCCCGGGACTAGCGGGGGGCACAGATACGCAGTATTTT. As protein: CASSAPGLAGGTDTQYF.

In DNA, the CDR3 is TGTGCCAGCAGTTCCAACACTGAAGCTTTCTTT. This encodes CASSSNTEAFF. The V gene is TRBV12-3 or TRBV12-4, the J gene TRBJ1-1; D remains unclear. The germline V and J ends were trimmed by 4 bases and 2 bases, with 2 bases remaining between them. The CDR3 contains 11 residues.

The chain employs TRBV11-2 and TRBJ1-5, with D perhaps TRBD1 (6 bases). Per the germline V gene, CDR1 is SGHAT and CDR2 is FQNNGV. The CDR3 loop spans 17 amino acids. Deletions cut 5 bases from V and 5 bases from J, with 22 bases between. The CDR3 nucleotides are TGTGCCAGCAGCCATAGAGGTGCCGGGGGCGGGCATCAGCCCCAGCATTTT. This codes for CASSHRGAGGGHQPQHF.

The chain employs TRBV5-6 and TRBJ2-1; TRBD2 might be the D (7 bases). From germline, CDR1 is SGHDT and CDR2 YYEEEE. Trimming pared 2 bases from V and 4 bases from J, leaving 16 bases between. The CDR3 runs to 16 residues. CDR3 residues: CASSFGSRGAYNEQFF. The CDR3 bases are TGTGCCAGCAGCTTTGGGTCACGGGGGGCATACAATGAGCAGTTCTTC.

V is TRBV21-1 and J is TRBJ1-2; no check of the table's D call, TRBD1, against the DNA was made. TRBV21-1 is listed as a pseudogene. The CDR3 has 15 amino acids. CDR3 coding DNA: TGTGCCAGCAAGATAAGGGACAGGGCCAACTATGGCTACACCTTC. Its translation is CASKIRDRANYGYTF.

This clone has just one count. The CDR3 DNA reads as TGTGCCAGCAGTCCCGGGACAGGGACTGAAGCTTTCTTT. Its translation: CASSPGTGTEAFF. This chain links TRBV6-5 with TRBJ1-1; 9 positions agree with TRBD1. The CDR3 is 13 amino acids. V gave up 5 bases and J gave up 5 bases; unmatched junction bases: 3. Germline V gene data show CDR1 as MNHEY and CDR2 as SVGAGI.

The V gene is TRBV9, the J gene TRBJ1-3; unclear D gene. The CDR3 is 15 amino acids. V was clipped by 1 base and J by 5 bases, with 13 bases between them. Germline CDR1 SGDLS, CDR2 YYNGEE. The CDR3 sequence is CASSVTGDVRNTIYF. CDR3 nucleotides: TGTGCCAGCAGCGTAACTGGGGATGTACGAAACACCATATATTTT.

This chain uses TRBV9 with TRBJ2-2; 9 bases match TRBD2. The J segment lost 1 base and the V segment lost 0 bases, leaving 1 base of the junction unmatched. The CDR3 is 16 residues long. CDR1 and CDR2 from the germline V gene are SGDLS and YYNGEE. The CDR3 loop reads CASSVASGVNTGELFF. The CDR3 DNA follows: TGTGCCAGCAGCGTAGCTAGCGGGGTGAACACCGGGGAGCTGTTTTTT.

CDR3: CASSYGTSGSYEQYF. CDR3 sequence (DNA): TGTGCCAGCAGTTACGGGACTAGCGGGAGCTACGAGCAGTACTTC. This chain links TRBV6-2 or TRBV6-3 with TRBJ2-7; 14 bases agree with TRBD2. Per germline, CDR1 MNHEY and CDR2 SVGEGT. J was trimmed by 3 bases and V by 2 bases; bases with no gene match: 0. CDR3 length: 15 residues.

V gene TRBV5-4 combines with J gene TRBJ2-2; D not resolved. V was shortened by 4 bases and J by 1 base, with 14 bases between the two germline ends. Germline-derived CDR1 and CDR2 are SGHNT and YYREEE (reference sequence). The length of the CDR3 is 16 residues. CDR3 protein: CASSPGPALNTGELFF. The DNA of the CDR3 is TGTGCCAGCAGCCCTGGGCCAGCCTTGAACACCGGGGAGCTGTTTTTT. The variable domain in full, completed from reference TRBV5-4 and TRBJ2-2, reads ETGVTQSPTHLIKTRGQQVTLRCSSQSGHNTVSWYQQALGQGPQFIFQYYREEENGRGNFPPRFSGLQFPNYSSELNVNALELDDSALYLCASSPGPALNTGELFFGEGSRLTVL.

The chain uses TRBV7-2 and TRBJ2-2; D unclear. CDR3 size: 13 residues. Germline CDR1 SGHTA, CDR2 FQGNSA. V dropped 5 bases and J dropped 5 bases, with 9 bases sitting between them. CDR3 DNA: TGTGCCAGCAGCCTGGCTTTTACCGGGGAGCTGTTTTTT. Translation: CASSLAFTGELFF.

J is TRBJ2-7 and V is TRBV21-1; TRBD1 is the table's D call and was not checked against the DNA. TRBV21-1 is tagged as a pseudogene. The CDR3 covers 15 residues. The CDR3: CASSNRGRPSYEQYF. The DNA for the CDR3 is TGTGCCAGCAGCAACAGGGGCCGACCCTCCTACGAGCAGTACTTC.

By sample fraction, this clone is medium-sized. J is TRBJ1-5 and V is TRBV25-1; D unresolved. The CDR3 runs to 18 residues. V shed 3 bases and J shed 1 base, with 19 bases lying between them. Per germline, CDR1 MGHDK and CDR2 SYGVNS. CDR3 sequence reads: CASSDSRTHHRSNQPQHF. CDR3 bases: TGTGCCAGCAGTGATTCTAGGACCCATCACCGGAGCAATCAGCCCCAGCATTTT. Looking up the rest from reference TRBV25-1 and TRBJ1-5 gives the full variable domain: EADIYQTPRYLVIGTGKKITLECSQTMGHDKMYWYQQDPGMELHLIHYSYGVNSTEKGDLSSESTVSRIRTEHFPLTLESARPSHTSQYLCASSDSRTHHRSNQPQHFGDGTRLSIL.

The chain carries TRBV10-2 and TRBJ1-2; D gene ambiguous. The CDR3 covers 15 residues. Looked up from germline, CDR1 is WSHSY and CDR2 is SAAADI. V lost 6 bases, J lost 7 bases, and 21 bases lay in between. CDR3 nucleotide sequence: TGCGCCAGCAGCCAAGGTGGAGGCCTACGCTCTGGCTACACCTTC. This translates into CASSQGGGLRSGYTF.

This chain uses TRBV2 with TRBJ2-1; D is undetermined. Trimming took 1 base from V and 4 from J, leaving 11 bases between them. The CDR3 loop spans 15 amino acids. Looked up from germline, CDR1 is SNHLY and CDR2 is FYNNEI. CDR3 nucleotide sequence: TGTGCCAGCAGTGAAGGGCAGACCCTATACAATGAGCAGTTCTTC. It codes for CASSEGQTLYNEQFF.

The genes are TRBV19 and TRBJ1-2, with D perhaps matching TRBD1 (6 bases). Germline lookup yields CDR1 LNHDA and CDR2 SQIVND (reference sequence). Deletions cut 8 bases from V and 6 bases from J, with 16 bases between. The CDR3 extends over 13 amino acids. This chain's CDR3 is CASGTQGANGYTF. CDR3 DNA sequence: TGTGCCAGTGGAACACAGGGCGCGAATGGCTACACCTTC.

The chain employs TRBV18 and TRBJ2-7, with D tentatively TRBD2 (6 bases). CDR3 size: 14 residues. Germline lookup yields CDR1 KGHSH and CDR2 LQKENI. V lost 2 bases and J lost 5, with 13 bases in between. The CDR3 DNA reads TGTGCCAGCTCACCAGCGGGGCTGCCTAACGAGCAGTACTTC. Its translation is CASSPAGLPNEQYF.

The genes are TRBV5-1 and TRBJ1-6; no definite D call. Germline CDR1 SGHRS, CDR2 YFSETQ. V lost 0 bases and J 4 bases, leaving 8 bases between the germline ends. The CDR3 is 15 residues long. The CDR3 region has the DNA TGCGCCAGCAGCTTGGGCAGCGGATATAATTCACCCCTCCACTTT. This codes for CASSLGSGYNSPLHF.

The chain uses TRBV27 and TRBJ2-2, with 8 bases lining up with TRBD1. Germline V gene data show CDR1 as MNHEY and CDR2 as SMNVEV (reference sequence). This CDR3 region has 16 residues. V was pared by 10 bases and J by 9 bases, with 19 bases of the junction left unmatched. This CDR3 is CATRPQDRVTYRELFF. The CDR3 coding sequence is TGTGCCACCCGACCTCAGGACAGGGTCACCTACCGGGAGCTGTTTTTT.

The gene calls are TRBV28 and TRBJ2-7, with D maybe TRBD1 (6 bases). Germline V gives CDR1 MDHEN, CDR2 SYDVKM. The CDR3 spans 16 residues. V was clipped by 5 bases and J by 0 bases, with 17 bases between them. The CDR3 region is CASSALQGRSSYEQYF. In DNA, the CDR3 is TGTGCCAGCAGTGCGCTACAGGGACGCAGCTCCTACGAGCAGTACTTC.

The rearrangement uses TRBV5-5 and TRBJ2-7; TRBD1 matches at 8 bases. The length of the CDR3 is 14 residues. V trimming: 4 bases; J trimming: 5 bases; junction bases outside the gene matches: 8. Germline V gene data show CDR1 as SGHKS and CDR2 as YYEKEE (reference sequence). The CDR3 loop is CASSSPGTGNEQYF. CDR3 bases: TGTGCCAGCAGCAGTCCCGGGACAGGAAACGAGCAGTACTTC. Looking up the rest from reference TRBV5-5 and TRBJ2-7 gives the full variable domain: DAGVTQSPTHLIKTRGQQVTLRCSPISGHKSVSWYQQVLGQGPQFIFQYYEKEERGRGNFPDRFSARQFPNYSSELNVNALLLGDSALYLCASSSPGTGNEQYFGPGTRLTVT.